These T cell receptor beta chains were read from a single sample in a study of cytomegalovirus exposure and HLA in healthy donors. Only in-frame clones appear in the TCRdb table, and some are missing; sequencing was by immunoSEQ multiplex PCR. The sample yields some 190,000 clones, approximately 85% seen once. Input material: PBMCs. The receptors were gathered from a woman aged 18 to 35 in good health and CMV-seronegative. Both conserved end residues are part of each CDR3. A D gene is named only where the DNA matches it firmly. Rows give clone size only sometimes, using once, few, many, or a class for an expanded clone.

J: TRBJ2-5; D: TRBD1; size: NA; V: TRBV12-5; CDR3: CASGYGQGGGQETQYF; DNA: TGTGCTAGTGGTTACGGACAGGGTGGGGGACAAGAGACCCAGTACTTC
J: TRBJ2-7; D: TRBD2; size: NA; V: TRBV9; CDR3: CASSPQSGASSYEQYF; DNA: TGTGCCAGCAGCCCCCAGAGCGGGGCGAGCTCCTACGAGCAGTACTTC
J: TRBJ2-3; D: NA; size: NA; V: TRBV7-9; CDR3: CASSFPLYKDTQYF; DNA: TGTGCCAGCAGCTTCCCCCTGTATAAAGATACGCAGTATTTT
J: TRBJ2-7; D: TRBD1; size: once; V: TRBV7-2; CDR3: CASSPGQGSEQYF; DNA: TGTGCCAGCAGCCCGGGACAGGGAAGCGAGCAGTACTTC
J: TRBJ1-2; D: TRBD1; size: once; V: TRBV2; CDR3: CASSESGGYGYTF; DNA: TGTGCCAGCAGTGAGTCAGGGGGGTATGGCTACACCTTC
J: TRBJ1-2; D: NA; size: NA; V: TRBV11-2; CDR3: CASSLDPGGATYTF; DNA: TGTGCCAGCAGCTTAGACCCGGGGGGTGCTACCTACACCTTC
J: TRBJ1-5; D: TRBD1; size: NA; V: TRBV5-4; CDR3: CASSMTGAEYNQPQHF; DNA: TGTGCCAGCAGCATGACAGGGGCTGAGTACAATCAGCCCCAGCATTTT
J: TRBJ2-7; D: NA; size: NA; V: TRBV19; CDR3: CASSIGGQPIDSYEQYF; DNA: TGTGCCAGTAGTATAGGTGGGCAGCCGATAGATTCCTACGAGCAGTACTTC
J: TRBJ2-1; D: TRBD1; size: NA; V: TRBV7-6; CDR3: CASSLVRQGVDSNEQFF; DNA: TGTGCCAGCAGCTTAGTGCGACAGGGGGTCGATTCAAATGAGCAGTTCTTC
J: TRBJ1-2; D: NA; size: NA; V: TRBV20-1; CDR3: CSAIDLLGYTF; DNA: TGCAGTGCTATAGATTTATTGGGCTACACCTTC
J: TRBJ2-1; D: TRBD2; size: once; V: TRBV6-5; CDR3: CASSYSGGGDYNEQFF; DNA: TGTGCCAGCAGTTACTCGGGCGGGGGGGACTACAATGAGCAGTTCTTC
J: TRBJ2-2; D: TRBD1; size: NA; V: TRBV10-1; CDR3: CASSGQGRTGELFF; DNA: TGCGCCAGCAGTGGACAGGGACGGACCGGGGAGCTGTTTTTT
J: TRBJ1-6; D: NA; size: few; V: TRBV7-3; CDR3: CASSLAESSPLHF; DNA: TGTGCCAGCAGCTTAGCAGAAAGTTCACCCCTCCACTTT
J: TRBJ1-1; D: TRBD1; size: NA; V: TRBV19; CDR3: CASSIDGTGRFYWSTEAFF; DNA: TGTGCCAGTAGTATAGATGGGACAGGGCGGTTTTATTGGAGCACTGAAGCTTTCTTT
J: TRBJ2-1; D: NA; size: NA; V: TRBV27; CDR3: CASSPSWGGHSYNEQFF; DNA: TGTGCCAGCAGTCCCTCCTGGGGCGGACATTCCTACAATGAGCAGTTCTTC
J: TRBJ1-6; D: NA; size: NA; V: TRBV10-1; CDR3: CASLGPPLHF; DNA: TGCGCCAGTCTGGGCCCACCCCTCCACTTT
J: TRBJ2-1; D: NA; size: NA; V: TRBV5-8; CDR3: CASSPREREQFF; DNA: TGTGCCAGCAGCCCCCGCGAACGCGAGCAGTTCTTC
J: TRBJ1-1; D: NA; size: NA; V: TRBV19; CDR3: CASSNPREAFF; DNA: TGTGCCAGTAGTAACCCCCGGGAAGCTTTCTTT
J: TRBJ2-1; D: TRBD1; size: NA; V: TRBV4-1; CDR3: CASSQAPTGVEYNEQFF; DNA: TGCGCCAGCAGCCAAGCCCCTACAGGGGTCGAGTACAATGAGCAGTTCTTC
J: TRBJ2-2; D: TRBD2; size: NA; V: TRBV5-4; CDR3: CASRLAGGTGELFF; DNA: TGTGCCAGCAGATTAGCGGGAGGGACCGGGGAGCTGTTTTTT
J: TRBJ2-1; D: NA; size: NA; V: TRBV5-1; CDR3: CASSLETRHEQFF; DNA: TGCGCCAGCAGCTTGGAGACTAGACATGAGCAGTTCTTC
J: TRBJ1-5; D: NA; size: NA; V: TRBV6-5; CDR3: CASSYSEGNQPQHF; DNA: TGTGCCAGCAGTTACTCTGAGGGCAATCAGCCCCAGCATTTT
J: TRBJ1-1; D: NA; size: NA; V: TRBV6-1; CDR3: CASSEQGKGTEAFF; DNA: TGTGCCAGCAGTGAACAGGGTAAGGGCACTGAAGCTTTCTTT
J: TRBJ1-2; D: TRBD1; size: few; V: TRBV2; CDR3: CASKFRTGRDIYGYTF; DNA: TGTGCCAGCAAGTTCAGGACAGGCCGCGACATCTATGGCTACACCTTC
J: TRBJ1-1; D: NA; size: NA; V: TRBV5-4; CDR3: CASSPDPGNRVTEAFF; DNA: TGTGCCAGCAGCCCGGACCCCGGGAATAGGGTCACTGAAGCTTTCTTT
J: TRBJ2-3; D: NA; size: NA; V: TRBV5-4; CDR3: CASSVGRFGTDTQYF; DNA: TGTGCCAGCAGCGTTGGGAGGTTTGGGACAGATACGCAGTATTTT
J: TRBJ2-5; D: TRBD2; size: NA; V: TRBV27; CDR3: CASSPHLAVETQYF; DNA: TGTGCCAGCAGTCCCCACCTAGCGGTAGAGACCCAGTACTTC
J: TRBJ2-1; D: NA; size: NA; V: TRBV19; CDR3: CASSVGGREQFF; DNA: TGTGCCAGTAGTGTGGGGGGGCGGGAGCAGTTCTTC
J: TRBJ2-1; D: TRBD2; size: once; V: TRBV7-8; CDR3: CASSSRSTDFSGGARFSNEQFF; DNA: TGTGCCAGCAGCTCTCGCTCAACCGATTTTAGCGGGGGGGCTAGGTTTTCCAATGAGCAGTTCTTC
J: TRBJ1-1; D: TRBD1; size: NA; V: TRBV9; CDR3: CASSDRLGTDYLNTEAFF; DNA: TGTGCCAGCAGCGACCGCCTCGGGACAGATTATTTGAACACTGAAGCTTTCTTT
J: TRBJ1-3; D: TRBD1; size: NA; V: TRBV5-6; CDR3: CASSWDRVSGNTIYF; DNA: TGTGCCAGCAGCTGGGACAGGGTGTCCGGAAACACCATATATTTT
J: TRBJ2-3; D: NA; size: NA; V: TRBV1; CDR3: CTSSPPGSGGRADRSDTQYF; DNA: TGCACCAGCAGCCCCCCCGGTTCCGGCGGGAGGGCCGATAGGTCAGATACGCAGTATTTT
J: TRBJ1-5; D: TRBD1; size: NA; V: TRBV10-3; CDR3: CATRGPGELGQPQHF; DNA: TGTGCCACCAGGGGGCCGGGCGAGTTGGGTCAGCCCCAGCATTTT
J: TRBJ2-1; D: NA; size: NA; V: TRBV2; CDR3: CASSVTALYNEQFF; DNA: TGTGCCAGCAGTGTGACAGCTCTTTATAATGAGCAGTTCTTC
J: TRBJ2-7; D: NA; size: NA; V: TRBV27; CDR3: CASSLEGRSTYEQYF; DNA: TGTGCCAGCAGTTTGGAGGGGAGGTCTACCTACGAGCAGTACTTC
J: TRBJ2-1; D: TRBD2; size: NA; V: TRBV2; CDR3: CASSAIAGGPLNEQFF; DNA: TGTGCCAGCAGCGCGATAGCGGGAGGGCCACTGAATGAGCAGTTCTTC
J: TRBJ2-3; D: NA; size: NA; V: TRBV6-6; CDR3: CASSPGVDGTDTQYF; DNA: TGTGCCAGCAGCCCAGGGGTTGACGGCACAGATACGCAGTATTTT
J: TRBJ1-2; D: TRBD1; size: NA; V: TRBV27; CDR3: CASSLTRRQGGGYTF; DNA: TGTGCCAGCAGTTTAACACGGAGACAGGGAGGCGGCTACACCTTC
J: TRBJ2-1; D: TRBD2; size: NA; V: TRBV6-1; CDR3: CASSPTSGGNDEQFF; DNA: TGTGCCAGCAGTCCCACTAGCGGGGGGAACGATGAGCAGTTCTTC
J: TRBJ1-1; D: NA; size: NA; V: TRBV7-9; CDR3: CASSLEGVTTEAFF; DNA: TGTGCCAGCAGCTTAGAGGGGGTTACCACTGAAGCTTTCTTT
J: TRBJ1-1; D: NA; size: NA; V: TRBV7-3; CDR3: CASSLYSLPLEAFF; DNA: TGTGCCAGCAGCCTATACAGCCTTCCTCTAGAAGCTTTCTTT
J: TRBJ2-7; D: NA; size: NA; V: TRBV25-1; CDR3: CASSPQGYEQYF; DNA: TGTGCCAGCAGCCCACAGGGCTACGAGCAGTACTTC
J: TRBJ2-7; D: NA; size: NA; V: TRBV29-1; CDR3: CSVADTVYEQYF; DNA: TGCAGCGTGGCAGACACCGTATACGAGCAGTACTTC
J: TRBJ2-2; D: NA; size: once; V: TRBV10-3; CDR3: CAIRVRGLGTGELFF; DNA: TGTGCCATCAGAGTTAGGGGGTTAGGCACCGGGGAGCTGTTTTTT
J: TRBJ2-2; D: TRBD2; size: NA; V: TRBV4-1; CDR3: CASSHLGGTGELFF; DNA: TGCGCCAGCAGCCACTTGGGGGGGACCGGGGAGCTGTTTTTT